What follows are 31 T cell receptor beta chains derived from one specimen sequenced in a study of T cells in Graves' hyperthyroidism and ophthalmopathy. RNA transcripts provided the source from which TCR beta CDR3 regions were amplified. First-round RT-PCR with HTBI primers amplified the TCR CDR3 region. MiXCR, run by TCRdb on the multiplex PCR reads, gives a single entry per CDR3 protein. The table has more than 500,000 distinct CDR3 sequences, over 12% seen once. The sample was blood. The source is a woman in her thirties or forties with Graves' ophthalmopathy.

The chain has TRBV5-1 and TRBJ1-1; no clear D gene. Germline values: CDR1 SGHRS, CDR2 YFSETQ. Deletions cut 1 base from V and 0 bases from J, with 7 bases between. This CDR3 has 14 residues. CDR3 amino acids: CASSLPELNTEAFF. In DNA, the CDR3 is TGCGCCAGCAGCTTGCCAGAATTGAACACTGAAGCTTTCTTT.

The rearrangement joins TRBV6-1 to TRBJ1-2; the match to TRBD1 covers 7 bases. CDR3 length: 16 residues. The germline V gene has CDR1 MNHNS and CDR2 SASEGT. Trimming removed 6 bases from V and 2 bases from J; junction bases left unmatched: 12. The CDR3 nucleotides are TGTGCCAGCAGCTCCCCTCGACAGGGACGCAACTATGGCTACACCTTC. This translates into CASSSPRQGRNYGYTF.

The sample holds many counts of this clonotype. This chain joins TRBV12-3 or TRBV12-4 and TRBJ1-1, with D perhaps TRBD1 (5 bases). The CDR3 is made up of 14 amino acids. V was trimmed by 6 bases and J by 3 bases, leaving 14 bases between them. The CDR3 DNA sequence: TGTGCCAGCAGCGAGACCGGGACCTACACTGAAGCTTTCTTT. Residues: CASSETGTYTEAFF.

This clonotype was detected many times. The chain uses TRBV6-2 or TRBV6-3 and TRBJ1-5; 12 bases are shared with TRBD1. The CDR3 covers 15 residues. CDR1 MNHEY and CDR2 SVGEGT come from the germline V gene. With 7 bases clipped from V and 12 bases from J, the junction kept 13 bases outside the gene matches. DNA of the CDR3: TGTGCCAGCACCGGGGGACAGGGGGCGCGAGGATTCCAGCATTTT. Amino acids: CASTGGQGARGFQHF.

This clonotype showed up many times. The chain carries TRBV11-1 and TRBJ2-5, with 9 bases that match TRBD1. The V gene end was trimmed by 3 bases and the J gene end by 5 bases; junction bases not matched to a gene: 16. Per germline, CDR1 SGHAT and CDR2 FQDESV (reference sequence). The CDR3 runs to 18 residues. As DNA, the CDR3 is TGTGCCAGCAGCTTGGCACCGGGACAGGGACGTTCGGGGGAGACCCAGTACTTC. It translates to CASSLAPGQGRSGETQYF.

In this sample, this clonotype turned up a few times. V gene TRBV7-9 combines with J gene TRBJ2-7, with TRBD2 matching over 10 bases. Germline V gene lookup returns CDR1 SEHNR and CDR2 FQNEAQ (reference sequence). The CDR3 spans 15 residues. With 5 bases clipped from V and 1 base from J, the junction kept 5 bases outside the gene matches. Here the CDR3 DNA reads TGTGCCAGCAGCCATAGCGGGAGGCCTTCCTACGAGCAGTACTTC. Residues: CASSHSGRPSYEQYF.

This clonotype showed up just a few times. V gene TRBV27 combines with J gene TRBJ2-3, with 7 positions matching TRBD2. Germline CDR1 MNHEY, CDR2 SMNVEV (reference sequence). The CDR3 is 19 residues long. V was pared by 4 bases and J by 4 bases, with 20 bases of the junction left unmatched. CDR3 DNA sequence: TGTGCCAGCAGTTCATTGAGGGAGACAGCGGGGAGGCGCTCAGATACGCAGTATTTT. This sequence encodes CASSSLRETAGRRSDTQYF.

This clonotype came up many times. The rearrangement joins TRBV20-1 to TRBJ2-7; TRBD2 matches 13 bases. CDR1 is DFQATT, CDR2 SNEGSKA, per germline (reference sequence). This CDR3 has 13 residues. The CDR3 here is CSGRLAGGYEQYF. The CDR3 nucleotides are TGCAGCGGTAGACTAGCGGGAGGCTACGAGCAGTACTTC.

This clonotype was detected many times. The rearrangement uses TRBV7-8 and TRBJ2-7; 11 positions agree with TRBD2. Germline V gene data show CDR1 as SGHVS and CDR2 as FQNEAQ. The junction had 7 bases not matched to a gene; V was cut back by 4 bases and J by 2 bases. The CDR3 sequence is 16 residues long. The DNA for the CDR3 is TGTGCCAGCAGCTCCGGGACTAGCGGAGGTCCCTACGAGCAGTACTTC. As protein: CASSSGTSGGPYEQYF.

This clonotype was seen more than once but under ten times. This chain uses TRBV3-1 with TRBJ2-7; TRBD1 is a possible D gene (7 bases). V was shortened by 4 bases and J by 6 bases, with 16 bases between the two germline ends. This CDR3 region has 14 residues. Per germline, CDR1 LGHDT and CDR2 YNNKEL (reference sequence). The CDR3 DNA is TGTGCCAGCAGCCCGTATGACAGGGAGGCCGAGCAGTACTTC. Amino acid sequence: CASSPYDREAEQYF.

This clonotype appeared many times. The DNA for the CDR3 is TGTGCCAGCACCGAAAGGGAACTGAGCGAGCAGTACTTC. Amino acid sequence: CASTERELSEQYF. The rearrangement links TRBV12-3 or TRBV12-4 to TRBJ2-7; D not certain. Trimming took off 7 bases at V and 6 bases at J, with 16 bases between the two ends. The CDR3 sequence is 13 residues long.

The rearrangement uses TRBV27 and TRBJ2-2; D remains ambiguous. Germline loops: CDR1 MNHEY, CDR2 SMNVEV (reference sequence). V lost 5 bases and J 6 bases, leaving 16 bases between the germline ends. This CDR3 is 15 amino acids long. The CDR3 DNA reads TGTGCCAGCAGTCCCAGGACCTTGTGGCCCGGGGAGCTGTTTTTT. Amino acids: CASSPRTLWPGELFF.

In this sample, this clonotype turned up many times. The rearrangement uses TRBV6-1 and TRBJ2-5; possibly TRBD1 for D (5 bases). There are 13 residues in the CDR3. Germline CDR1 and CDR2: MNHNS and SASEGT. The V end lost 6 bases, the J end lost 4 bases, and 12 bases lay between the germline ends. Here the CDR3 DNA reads TGTGCCAGCAGGGACAAAGAAGGAGAGACCCAGTACTTC. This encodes CASRDKEGETQYF.

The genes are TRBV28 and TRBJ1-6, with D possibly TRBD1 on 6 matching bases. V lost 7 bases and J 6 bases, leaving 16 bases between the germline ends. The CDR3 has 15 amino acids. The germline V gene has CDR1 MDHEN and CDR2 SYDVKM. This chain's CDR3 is CASTYSGAPNSPLHF. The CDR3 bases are TGTGCCAGCACCTACTCAGGGGCACCTAATTCACCCCTCCACTTT.

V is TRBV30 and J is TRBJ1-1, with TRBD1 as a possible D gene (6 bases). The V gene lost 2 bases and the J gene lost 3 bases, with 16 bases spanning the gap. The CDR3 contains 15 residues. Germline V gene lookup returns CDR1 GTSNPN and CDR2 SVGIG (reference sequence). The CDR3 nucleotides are TGTGCCTGGAGTAGGAGGGGGATGTCGGACACTGAAGCTTTCTTT. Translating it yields CAWSRRGMSDTEAFF.

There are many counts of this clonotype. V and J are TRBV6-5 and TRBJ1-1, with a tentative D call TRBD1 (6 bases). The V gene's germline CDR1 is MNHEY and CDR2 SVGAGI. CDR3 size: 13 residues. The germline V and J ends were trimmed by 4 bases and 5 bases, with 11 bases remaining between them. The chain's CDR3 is CASSSTGRTEAFF. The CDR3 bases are TGTGCCAGCAGTTCCACAGGGAGGACTGAAGCTTTCTTT.

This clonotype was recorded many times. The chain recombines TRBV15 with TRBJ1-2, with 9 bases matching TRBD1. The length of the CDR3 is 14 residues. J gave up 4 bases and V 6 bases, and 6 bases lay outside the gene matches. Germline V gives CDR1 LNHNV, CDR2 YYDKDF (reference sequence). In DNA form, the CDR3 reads TGTGCCACCAGTTGGACAGGGGAACCCTATGGCTACACCTTC. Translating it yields CATSWTGEPYGYTF.

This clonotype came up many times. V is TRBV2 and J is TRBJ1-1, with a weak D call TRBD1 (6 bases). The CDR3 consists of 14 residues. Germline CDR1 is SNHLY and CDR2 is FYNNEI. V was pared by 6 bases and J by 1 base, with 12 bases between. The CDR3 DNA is TGTGCCAGCAGCGGCGACAGGTCGAACACTGAAGCTTTCTTT. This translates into CASSGDRSNTEAFF.

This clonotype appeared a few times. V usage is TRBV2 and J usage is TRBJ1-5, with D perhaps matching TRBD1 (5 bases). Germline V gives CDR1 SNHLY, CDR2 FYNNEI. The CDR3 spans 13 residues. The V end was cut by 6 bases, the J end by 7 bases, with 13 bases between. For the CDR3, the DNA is TGTGCCAGCAGCGAAACAGAGGGGCAGCCCCAGCATTTT. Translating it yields CASSETEGQPQHF.

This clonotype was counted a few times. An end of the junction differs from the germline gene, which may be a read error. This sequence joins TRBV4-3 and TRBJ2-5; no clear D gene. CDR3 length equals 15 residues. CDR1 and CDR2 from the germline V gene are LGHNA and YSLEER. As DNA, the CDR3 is TGCGCCAGCAGCCAAGATTCGTGGCAGCAAGGGACCCAGTACTTC. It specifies CASSQDSWQQGTQYF.

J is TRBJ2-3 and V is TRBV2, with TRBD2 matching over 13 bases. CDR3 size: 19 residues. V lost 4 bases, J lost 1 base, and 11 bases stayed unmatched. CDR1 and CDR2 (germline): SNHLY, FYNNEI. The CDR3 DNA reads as TGTGCCAGCAGTGGGACTAGCGGGAGTTCCCGTTGGGGCACAGATACGCAGTATTTT. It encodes CASSGTSGSSRWGTDTQYF.

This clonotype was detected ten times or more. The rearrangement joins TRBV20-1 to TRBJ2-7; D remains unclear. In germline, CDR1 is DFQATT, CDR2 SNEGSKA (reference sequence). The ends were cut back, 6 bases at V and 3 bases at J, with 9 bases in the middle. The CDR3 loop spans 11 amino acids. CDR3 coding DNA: TGCAGTGCCCCGGACGGCTACGAGCAGTACTTC. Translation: CSAPDGYEQYF.

CDR3: CASSFGWESGGNEQFF. The CDR3 DNA follows: TGTGCCAGCAGTTTTGGCTGGGAGAGTGGTGGCAATGAGCAGTTCTTC. The chain couples TRBV12-3 or TRBV12-4 to TRBJ2-1, with TRBD2 as a possible D gene (5 bases). Trimming cost V 3 bases and J 6 bases, with 18 bases left between them. The CDR3 totals 16 residues.

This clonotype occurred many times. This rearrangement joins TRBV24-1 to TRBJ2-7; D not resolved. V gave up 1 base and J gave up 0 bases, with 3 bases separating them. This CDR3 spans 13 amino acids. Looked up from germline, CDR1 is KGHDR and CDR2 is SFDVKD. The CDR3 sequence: CATSDFPSYEQYF. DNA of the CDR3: TGTGCCACCAGTGATTTCCCCTCCTACGAGCAGTACTTC.

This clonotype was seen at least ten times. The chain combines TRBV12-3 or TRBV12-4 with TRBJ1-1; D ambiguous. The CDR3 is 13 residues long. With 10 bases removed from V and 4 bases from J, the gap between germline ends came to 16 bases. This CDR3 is CATAAPGRTEAFF. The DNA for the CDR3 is TGTGCCACGGCAGCCCCCGGTCGCACTGAAGCTTTCTTT.

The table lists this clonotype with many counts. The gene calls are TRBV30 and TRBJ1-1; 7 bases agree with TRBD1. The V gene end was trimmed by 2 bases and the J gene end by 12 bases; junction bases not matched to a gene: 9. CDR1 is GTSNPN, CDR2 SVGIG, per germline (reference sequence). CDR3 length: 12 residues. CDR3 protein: CAWSRDSRGTFF. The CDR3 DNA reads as TGTGCCTGGAGTCGGGACAGCCGCGGGACTTTCTTT.

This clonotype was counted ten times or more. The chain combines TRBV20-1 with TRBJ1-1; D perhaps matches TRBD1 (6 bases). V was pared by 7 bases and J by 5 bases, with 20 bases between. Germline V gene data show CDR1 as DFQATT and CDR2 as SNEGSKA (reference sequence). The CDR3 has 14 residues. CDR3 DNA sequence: TGCAGTGTTCCCCTCCCAGGGGAAGGGACTGAAGCTTTCTTT. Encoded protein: CSVPLPGEGTEAFF.

CDR3: CASSGDLKGPEAFF. The CDR3 coding sequence is TGTGCCAGCAGTGGTGACCTCAAAGGGCCTGAAGCTTTCTTT. The chain employs TRBV6-1 and TRBJ1-1, with D unclear. In germline, CDR1 is MNHNS, CDR2 SASEGT. With 4 bases removed from V and 6 bases from J, the gap between germline ends came to 15 bases. CDR3 length equals 14 residues.

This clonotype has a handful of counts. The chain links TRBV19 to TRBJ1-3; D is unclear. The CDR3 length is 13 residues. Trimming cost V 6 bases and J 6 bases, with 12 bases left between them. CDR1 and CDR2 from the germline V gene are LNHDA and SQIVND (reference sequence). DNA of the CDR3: TGTGCCAGTAGCCGACCGGACCCAAACACCATATATTTT. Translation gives CASSRPDPNTIYF.

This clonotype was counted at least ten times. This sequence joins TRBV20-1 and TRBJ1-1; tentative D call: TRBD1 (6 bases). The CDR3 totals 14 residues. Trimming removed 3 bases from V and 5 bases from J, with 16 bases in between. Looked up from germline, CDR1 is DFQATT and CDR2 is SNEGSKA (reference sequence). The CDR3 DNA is TGCAGTGCTAGTGTCCGGGACATTTGGACTGAAGCTTTCTTT. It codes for CSASVRDIWTEAFF.

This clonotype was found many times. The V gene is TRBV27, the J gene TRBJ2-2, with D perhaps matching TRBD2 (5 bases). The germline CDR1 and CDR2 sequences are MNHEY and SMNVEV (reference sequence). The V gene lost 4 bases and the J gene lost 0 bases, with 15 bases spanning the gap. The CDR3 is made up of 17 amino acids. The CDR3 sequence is CASSSWTDYTNTGELFF. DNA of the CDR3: TGTGCCAGCAGTTCATGGACTGACTATACGAACACCGGGGAGCTGTTTTTT.